This is a list of T cell receptor beta chains from one sample in a study of vaccination effects on CD4 cells after COVID-19. These TCRs are of unknown antigen specificity. Sequenced by immunoSEQ multiplex PCR; TCRdb stores in-frame clones only, minus some. The profile shows around 54,000 clones, roughly 80% of them singletons. The source was CD4+ T cells from PBMCs cultured with HCoV-229E spike peptides, collected before COVID-19 vaccination. The receptors derive from a human donor who received a COVID-19 vaccine. Both conserved end residues are part of each CDR3. Fields, in order: V gene, clone size, CDR3 protein. Where a row states a size, it is once, few, many or the class of an expanded clone; other rows omit it.

v_call: TRBV21-1; clone_size: -; cdr3_aa: CASSNNGMKNEKLFF
v_call: TRBV28; clone_size: few; cdr3_aa: CASSLSGRGGNTEAFF
v_call: TRBV5-1; clone_size: few; cdr3_aa: CASSPNTDTQYF
v_call: TRBV10-3; clone_size: -; cdr3_aa: CAISDPGQAKTEAFF
v_call: TRBV18; clone_size: few; cdr3_aa: CASSTQGLNTEAFF
v_call: TRBV19; clone_size: -; cdr3_aa: CASSFARRTANSPLHF
v_call: TRBV19; clone_size: few; cdr3_aa: CASSLDSHTEAFF
v_call: TRBV6-4; clone_size: once; cdr3_aa: CASRDDRVDYGYTF
v_call: TRBV30; clone_size: -; cdr3_aa: CAWSRGWVENIQYF
v_call: TRBV3-1/TRBV3-2; clone_size: -; cdr3_aa: CASSQGTVTLNYGYTF
v_call: TRBV30; clone_size: -; cdr3_aa: CAWSVDSKAPLHF
v_call: TRBV27; clone_size: -; cdr3_aa: CASSLGGGRNQPQHF
v_call: TRBV25-1; clone_size: once; cdr3_aa: CASSDGNRDTGELFF
v_call: TRBV7-7; clone_size: -; cdr3_aa: CASSLRQDWNTGELFF
v_call: TRBV4-1; clone_size: -; cdr3_aa: CASRRGGARAEAFF
v_call: TRBV15; clone_size: -; cdr3_aa: CATSRGLGQANSPLHF
v_call: TRBV11-2; clone_size: -; cdr3_aa: CASSQTGGGQPQHF
v_call: TRBV27; clone_size: -; cdr3_aa: CASSPDRVQPQHF
v_call: TRBV7-2; clone_size: -; cdr3_aa: CASSPSGGQYNEQFF
v_call: TRBV5-6; clone_size: few; cdr3_aa: CASSHSRGGLNTGELFF
v_call: TRBV14; clone_size: once; cdr3_aa: CASSQVSGNTIYF
v_call: TRBV6-1; clone_size: few; cdr3_aa: CASSETGGVAPQHF
v_call: TRBV12-3/TRBV12-4; clone_size: few; cdr3_aa: CASSSGTYEAFF
v_call: TRBV5-1; clone_size: -; cdr3_aa: CASSPDRASSPLHF
v_call: TRBV10-1; clone_size: -; cdr3_aa: CASSEPPTGRADTQYF
v_call: TRBV15; clone_size: -; cdr3_aa: CATSRDGNSGNTIYF
v_call: TRBV5-1; clone_size: -; cdr3_aa: CASSSGTGFTDTQYF
v_call: TRBV4-1; clone_size: -; cdr3_aa: CASSHPRGATNEKLFF
v_call: TRBV7-9; clone_size: -; cdr3_aa: CASSLASGLAGEETQYF
v_call: TRBV12-3/TRBV12-4; clone_size: -; cdr3_aa: CASSSDGYTQYF
v_call: TRBV6-6; clone_size: -; cdr3_aa: CASSYLGQNSNQPQHF
v_call: TRBV7-9; clone_size: -; cdr3_aa: CASTDRAGVNTEAFF
v_call: TRBV25-1; clone_size: -; cdr3_aa: CASSEFGGLTDTQYF
v_call: TRBV5-1; clone_size: -; cdr3_aa: CASSPRAGDTEAFF
v_call: TRBV5-4; clone_size: -; cdr3_aa: CASSLSGGDGGANVLTF
v_call: TRBV4-1; clone_size: -; cdr3_aa: CASSLERGGLQETQYF
v_call: TRBV5-1; clone_size: -; cdr3_aa: CASGLAGGTDTQYF
v_call: TRBV5-5; clone_size: -; cdr3_aa: CASSFTAANADTQYF
v_call: TRBV11-2; clone_size: -; cdr3_aa: CASSRQRQGNEQFF
v_call: TRBV19; clone_size: few; cdr3_aa: CASSQRGRGGMTEAFF
v_call: TRBV27; clone_size: -; cdr3_aa: CASSFQGRERNIQYF
v_call: TRBV16; clone_size: once; cdr3_aa: CASSQSRTQNYGYTF